The clone carrying this T cell receptor beta chain has more than one count but fewer than ten. Its specificity is not known. These data come from a study of T cells after posttransplantation cyclophosphamide. Study-wide points: Donor CD8+ memory clones often dominated recipient blood repertoires at later times. After PTCy, TRB diversity resembled that of CNI/methotrexate controls. Skin or GI-infiltrating T cells shared few TRB sequences with blood.

The CDR3 extends over 13 amino acids. Germline values: CDR1 SNHLY, CDR2 FYNNEI. V lost 6 bases and J 1 base, leaving 9 bases between the germline ends. The method was immunoSEQ multiplex PCR; TCRdb's version includes in-frame clones alone and lacks a portion of them. The data show fewer than 25,000 clones, with more than 75% seen just once and roughly 6.3% held by the top ten. The specimen sequenced was PBMCs. The sequence was obtained from a woman aged 55 to 70 with a blood cancer, CMV-positive, and with a related stem cell donor. The chain has TRBV2 and TRBJ1-1, with D tentatively TRBD1 (6 bases). The DNA of the CDR3 is TGTGCCAGCAGAGAACAGGGGAACACTGAAGCTTTCTTT. Its translation: CASREQGNTEAFF.